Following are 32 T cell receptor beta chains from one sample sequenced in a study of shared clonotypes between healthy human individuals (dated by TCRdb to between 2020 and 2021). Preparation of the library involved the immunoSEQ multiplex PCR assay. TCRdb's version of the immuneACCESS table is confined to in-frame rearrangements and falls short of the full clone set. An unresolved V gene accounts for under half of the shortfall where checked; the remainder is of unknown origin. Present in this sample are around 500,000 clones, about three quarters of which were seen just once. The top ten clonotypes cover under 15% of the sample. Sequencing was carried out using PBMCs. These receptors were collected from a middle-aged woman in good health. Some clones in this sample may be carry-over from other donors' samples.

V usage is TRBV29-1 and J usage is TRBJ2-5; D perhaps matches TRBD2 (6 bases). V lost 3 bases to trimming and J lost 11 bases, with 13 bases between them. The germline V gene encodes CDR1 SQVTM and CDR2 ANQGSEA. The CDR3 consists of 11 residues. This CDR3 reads CSVETAGIQYF. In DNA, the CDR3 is TGCAGCGTTGAGACCGCGGGAATACAGTACTTC.

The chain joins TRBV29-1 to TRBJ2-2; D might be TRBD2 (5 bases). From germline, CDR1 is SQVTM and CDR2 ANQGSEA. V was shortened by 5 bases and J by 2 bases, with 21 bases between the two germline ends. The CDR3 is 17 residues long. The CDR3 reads CSVPGMLGPFNTGELFF. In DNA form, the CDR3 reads TGCAGCGTTCCCGGGATGCTGGGCCCTTTTAACACCGGGGAGCTGTTTTTT.

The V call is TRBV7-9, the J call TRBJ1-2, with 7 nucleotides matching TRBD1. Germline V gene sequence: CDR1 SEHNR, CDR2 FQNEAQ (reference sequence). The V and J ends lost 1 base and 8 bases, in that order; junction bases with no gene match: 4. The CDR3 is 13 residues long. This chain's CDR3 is CASSLEGAGGYTF. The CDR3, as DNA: TGTGCCAGCAGCTTAGAGGGGGCGGGAGGCTACACCTTC.

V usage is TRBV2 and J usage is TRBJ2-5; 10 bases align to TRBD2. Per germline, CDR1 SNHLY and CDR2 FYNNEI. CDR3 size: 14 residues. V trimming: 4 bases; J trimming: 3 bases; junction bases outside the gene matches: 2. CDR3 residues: CASSAGLAEETQYF. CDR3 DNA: TGTGCCAGCAGTGCAGGACTAGCGGAAGAGACCCAGTACTTC.

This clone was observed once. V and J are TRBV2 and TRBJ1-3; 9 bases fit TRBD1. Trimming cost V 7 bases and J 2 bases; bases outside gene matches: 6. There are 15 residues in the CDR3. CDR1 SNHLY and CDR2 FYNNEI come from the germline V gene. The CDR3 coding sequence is TGTGCCAGCAAGAGAGGGACAGGGACTGGAAACACCATATATTTT. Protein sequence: CASKRGTGTGNTIYF.

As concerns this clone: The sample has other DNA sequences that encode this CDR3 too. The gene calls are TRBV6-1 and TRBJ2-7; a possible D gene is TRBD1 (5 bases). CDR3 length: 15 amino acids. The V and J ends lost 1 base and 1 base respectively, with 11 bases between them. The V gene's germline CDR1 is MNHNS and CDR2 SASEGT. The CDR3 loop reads CASSEGAGSSYEQYF. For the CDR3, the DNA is TGTGCCAGCAGTGAAGGAGCAGGGTCGTCCTACGAGCAGTACTTC.

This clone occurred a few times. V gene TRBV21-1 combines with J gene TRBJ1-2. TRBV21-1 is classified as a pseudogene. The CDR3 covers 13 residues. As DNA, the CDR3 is TGTGCCAGCAGCACAGAAGTAGGCTATGGCTACACCTTC. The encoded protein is CASSTEVGYGYTF.

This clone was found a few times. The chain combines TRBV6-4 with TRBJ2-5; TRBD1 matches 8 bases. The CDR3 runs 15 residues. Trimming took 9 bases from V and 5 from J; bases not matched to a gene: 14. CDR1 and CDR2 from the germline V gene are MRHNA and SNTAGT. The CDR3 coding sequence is TGTGCCAGAACTTACGATACAGGGGGTGGTGAGACCCAGTACTTC. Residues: CARTYDTGGGETQYF.

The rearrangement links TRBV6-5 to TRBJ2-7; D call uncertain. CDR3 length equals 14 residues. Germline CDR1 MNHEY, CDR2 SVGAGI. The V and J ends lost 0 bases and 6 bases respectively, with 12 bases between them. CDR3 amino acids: CASSYSRTGREQYF. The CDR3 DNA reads TGTGCCAGCAGTTACTCGAGGACCGGGCGCGAGCAGTACTTC.

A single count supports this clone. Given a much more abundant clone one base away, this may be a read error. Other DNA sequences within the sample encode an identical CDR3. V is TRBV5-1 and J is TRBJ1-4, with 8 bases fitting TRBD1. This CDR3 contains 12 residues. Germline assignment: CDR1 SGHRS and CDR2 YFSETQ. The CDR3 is CASSSTGEKLFF. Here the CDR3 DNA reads TGCGCCAGCAGCTCGACAGGGGAAAAGCTGTTTTTT.

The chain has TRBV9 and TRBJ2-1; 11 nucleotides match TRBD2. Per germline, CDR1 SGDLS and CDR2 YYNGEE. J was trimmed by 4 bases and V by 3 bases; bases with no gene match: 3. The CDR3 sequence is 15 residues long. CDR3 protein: CASSASSGRYNEQFF. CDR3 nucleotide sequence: TGTGCCAGCAGCGCCTCTAGCGGGAGGTACAATGAGCAGTTCTTC.

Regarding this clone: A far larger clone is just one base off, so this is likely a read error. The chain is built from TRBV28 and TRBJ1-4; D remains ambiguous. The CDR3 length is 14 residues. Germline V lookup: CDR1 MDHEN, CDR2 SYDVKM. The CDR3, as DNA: TGTGCCAGCAGTTTCCGAGATCTTAATGAAAAACTGTATTTT. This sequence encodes CASSFRDLNEKLYF.

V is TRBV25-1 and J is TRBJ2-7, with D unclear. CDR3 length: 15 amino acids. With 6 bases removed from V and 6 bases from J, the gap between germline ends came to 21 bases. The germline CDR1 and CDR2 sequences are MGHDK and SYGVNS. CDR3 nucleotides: TGTGCCAGCAGGGCAGCAATAGGACGAGTTGGCGAGCAGTACTTC. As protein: CASRAAIGRVGEQYF.

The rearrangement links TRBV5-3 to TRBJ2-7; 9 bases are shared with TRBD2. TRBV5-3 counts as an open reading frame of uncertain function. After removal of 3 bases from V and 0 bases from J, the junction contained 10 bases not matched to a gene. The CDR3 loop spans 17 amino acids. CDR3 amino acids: CARSSIAGAPSSYEQYF. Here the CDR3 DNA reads TGTGCCAGAAGCTCTATAGCGGGGGCCCCGAGCTCCTACGAGCAGTACTTC.

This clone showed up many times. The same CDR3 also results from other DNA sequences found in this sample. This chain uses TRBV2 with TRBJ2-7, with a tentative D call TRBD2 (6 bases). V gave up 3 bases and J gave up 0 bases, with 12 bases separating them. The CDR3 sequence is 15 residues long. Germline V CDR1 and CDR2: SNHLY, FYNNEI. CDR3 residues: CASSDGGYHSYEQYF. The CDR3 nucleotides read TGTGCCAGCAGTGATGGAGGGTACCACTCCTACGAGCAGTACTTC.

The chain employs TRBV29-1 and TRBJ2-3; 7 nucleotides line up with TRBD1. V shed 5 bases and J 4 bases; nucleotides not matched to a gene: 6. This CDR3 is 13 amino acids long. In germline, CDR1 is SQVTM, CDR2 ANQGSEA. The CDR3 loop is CSVKNRGPDTQYF. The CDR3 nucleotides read TGCAGCGTTAAAAACAGGGGTCCAGATACGCAGTATTTT.

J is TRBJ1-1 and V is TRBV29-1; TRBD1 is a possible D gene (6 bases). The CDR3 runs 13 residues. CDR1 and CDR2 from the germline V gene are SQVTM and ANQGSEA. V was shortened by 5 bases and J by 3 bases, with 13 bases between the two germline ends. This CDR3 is CSVKQGRDTEAFF. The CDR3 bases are TGCAGCGTTAAACAGGGTCGGGACACTGAAGCTTTCTTT.

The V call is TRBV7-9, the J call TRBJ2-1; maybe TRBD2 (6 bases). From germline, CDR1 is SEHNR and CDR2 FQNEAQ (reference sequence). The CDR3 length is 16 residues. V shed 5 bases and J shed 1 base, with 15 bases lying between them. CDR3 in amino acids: CASSPGGAGSYNEQFF. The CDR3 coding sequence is TGTGCCAGCAGCCCAGGAGGGGCAGGGTCCTACAATGAGCAGTTCTTC.

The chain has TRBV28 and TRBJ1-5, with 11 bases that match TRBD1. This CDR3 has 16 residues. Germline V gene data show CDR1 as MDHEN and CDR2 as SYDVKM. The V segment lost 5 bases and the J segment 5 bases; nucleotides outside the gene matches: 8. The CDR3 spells CASSMGQGGDDQPQHF. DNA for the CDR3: TGTGCCAGCAGTATGGGACAGGGGGGCGACGATCAGCCCCAGCATTTT. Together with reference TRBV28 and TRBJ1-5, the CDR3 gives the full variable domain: DVKVTQSSRYLVKRTGEKVFLECVQDMDHENMFWYRQDPGLGLRLIYFSYDVKMKEKGDIPEGYSVSREKKERFSLILESASTNQTSMYLCASSMGQGGDDQPQHFGDGTRLSIL.

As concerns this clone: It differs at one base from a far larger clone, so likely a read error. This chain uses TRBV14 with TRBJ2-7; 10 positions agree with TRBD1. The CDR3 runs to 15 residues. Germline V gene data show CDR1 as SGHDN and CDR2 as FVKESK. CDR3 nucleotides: TGTGCCGGCAGCGTCGGGACAGGGGTCTCCTACGAGCAGTACTTC. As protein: CAGSVGTGVSYEQYF.

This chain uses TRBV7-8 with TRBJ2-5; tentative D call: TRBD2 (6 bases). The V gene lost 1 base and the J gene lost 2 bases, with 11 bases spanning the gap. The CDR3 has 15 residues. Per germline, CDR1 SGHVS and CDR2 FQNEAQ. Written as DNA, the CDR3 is TGTGCCAGCAGCTTAGAACGTGCGGGACAAGAGACCCAGTACTTC. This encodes CASSLERAGQETQYF.

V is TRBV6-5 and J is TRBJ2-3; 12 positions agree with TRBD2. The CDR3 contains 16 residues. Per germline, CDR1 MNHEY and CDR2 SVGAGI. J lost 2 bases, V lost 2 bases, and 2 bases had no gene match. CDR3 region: CASSYGLAGLTDTQYF. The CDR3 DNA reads TGTGCCAGCAGTTACGGACTAGCGGGGCTCACAGATACGCAGTATTTT.

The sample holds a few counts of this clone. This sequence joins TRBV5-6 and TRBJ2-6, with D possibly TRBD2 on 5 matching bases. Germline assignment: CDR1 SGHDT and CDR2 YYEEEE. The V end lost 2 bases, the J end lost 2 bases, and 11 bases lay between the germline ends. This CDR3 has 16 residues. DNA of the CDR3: TGTGCCAGCAGCTTAGGCCTCGGGGCTGGGGCCAACGTCCTGACTTTC. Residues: CASSLGLGAGANVLTF.

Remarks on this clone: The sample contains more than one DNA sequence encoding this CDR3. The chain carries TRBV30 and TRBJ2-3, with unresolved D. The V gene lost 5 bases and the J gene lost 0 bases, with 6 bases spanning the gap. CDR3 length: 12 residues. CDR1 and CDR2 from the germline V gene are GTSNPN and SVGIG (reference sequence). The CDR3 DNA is TGTGCCTGGTCTGGAAGCACAGATACGCAGTATTTT. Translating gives CAWSGSTDTQYF.

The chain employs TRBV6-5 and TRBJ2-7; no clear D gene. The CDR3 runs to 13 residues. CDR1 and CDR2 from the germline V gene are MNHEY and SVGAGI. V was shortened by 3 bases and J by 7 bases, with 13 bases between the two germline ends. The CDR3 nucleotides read TGTGCCAGCAGTTATGGCGCCCGAGGTGAGCAGTACTTC. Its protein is CASSYGARGEQYF.

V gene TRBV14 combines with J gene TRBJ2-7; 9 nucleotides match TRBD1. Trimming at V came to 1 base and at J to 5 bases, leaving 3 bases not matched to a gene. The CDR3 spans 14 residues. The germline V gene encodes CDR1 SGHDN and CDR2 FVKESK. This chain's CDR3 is CASSQAGTGNEQYF. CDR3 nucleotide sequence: TGTGCCAGCAGCCAAGCCGGGACAGGGAACGAGCAGTACTTC.

Here the CDR3 reads CASSPGSANNEQFF. CDR3 DNA: TGTGCCAGCAGCCCTGGGAGCGCGAACAATGAGCAGTTCTTC. The chain joins TRBV7-2 to TRBJ2-1; maybe TRBD2 (5 bases). Per the germline V gene, CDR1 is SGHTA and CDR2 is FQGNSA. V was pared by 5 bases and J by 5 bases, with 13 bases between. The length of the CDR3 is 14 residues.

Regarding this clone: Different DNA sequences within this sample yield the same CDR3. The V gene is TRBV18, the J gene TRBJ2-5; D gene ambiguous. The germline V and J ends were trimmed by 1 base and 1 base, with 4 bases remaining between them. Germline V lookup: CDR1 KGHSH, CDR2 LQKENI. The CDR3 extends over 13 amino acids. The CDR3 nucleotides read TGTGCCAGCTCACCACGAACCCAAGAGACCCAGTACTTC. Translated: CASSPRTQETQYF.

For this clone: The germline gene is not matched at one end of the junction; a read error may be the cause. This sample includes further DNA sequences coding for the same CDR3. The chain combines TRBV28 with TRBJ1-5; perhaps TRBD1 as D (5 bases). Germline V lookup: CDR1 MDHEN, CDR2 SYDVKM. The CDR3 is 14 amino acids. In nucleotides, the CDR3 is TGCGCCAGCAGTTTGGTCAGGGCCCGAAGCCCCCAGCATTTT. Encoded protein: CASSLVRARSPQHF.

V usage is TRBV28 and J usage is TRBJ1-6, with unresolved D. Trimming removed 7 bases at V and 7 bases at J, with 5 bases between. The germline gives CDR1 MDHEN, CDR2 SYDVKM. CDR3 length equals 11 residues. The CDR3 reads CASKQNSPLHF. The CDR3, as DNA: TGTGCCAGCAAACAGAATTCACCCCTCCACTTT.

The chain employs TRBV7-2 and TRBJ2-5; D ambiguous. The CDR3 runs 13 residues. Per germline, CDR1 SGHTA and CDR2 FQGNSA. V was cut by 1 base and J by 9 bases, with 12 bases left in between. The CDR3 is CASSLVDRRSQYF. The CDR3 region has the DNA TGTGCCAGCAGCTTAGTCGACCGTCGGTCCCAGTACTTC.

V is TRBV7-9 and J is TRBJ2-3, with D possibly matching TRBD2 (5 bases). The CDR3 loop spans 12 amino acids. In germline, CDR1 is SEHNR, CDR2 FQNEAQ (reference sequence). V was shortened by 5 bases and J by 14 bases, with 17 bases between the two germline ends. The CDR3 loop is CASSRTREAPYF. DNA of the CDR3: TGTGCCAGCAGCCGTACTAGAGAGGCTCCGTATTTT.